Below, one T cell receptor (beta chain) is given with its context. The antigen is unknown. This entry belongs to a study of cytomegalovirus exposure and HLA in healthy donors. General study findings and limits: TCR beta chains associated with HLA were, in a later analysis, more clonally expanded than equally common others. In a later analysis, CMV-associated beta chains were mostly HLA-associated, it appeared. A later analysis linked a missense DCLRE1C variant to TCR beta V- and J-gene trimming.

V dropped 0 bases and J dropped 5 bases, with 9 bases sitting between them. This CDR3 contains 13 residues. CDR1 and CDR2 from the germline V gene are SGHRS and YFSETQ. 13 Jbeta primers and 60 Vbeta primers were used for the PCR. The repertoire was sequenced with immunoSEQ multiplex PCR; TCRdb's copy has only in-frame clones and lacks some. The sample shows roughly 130,000 clones, approximately 80% of them seen only once. This chain joins TRBV5-1 and TRBJ2-7; D remains ambiguous. This clonotype was obtained from a man aged 25-40 years in good health and CMV-seronegative. Material: PBMCs. The CDR3 DNA sequence: TGCGCCAGCAGCTTGGTTCGTCGGGACGAGCAGTACTTC. Residues: CASSLVRRDEQYF.